This entry concerns a single T cell receptor beta chain. As yet, its antigen is unknown. The table came from immunoSEQ multiplex PCR; TCRdb's copy has only in-frame clones and leaves some out. The top ten hold roughly 2% of the sample, which has roughly 140,000 clones, approximately 94% seen once. The CDR3 contains 12 residues. The V gene lost 7 bases and the J gene lost 8 bases, with 9 bases spanning the gap. In germline, CDR1 is SGHVS, CDR2 FQNEAQ. The data were taken from a study of T cell responses to AZD1222 COVID-19 vaccine. Study-wide results and caveats: Clonal diversity was possibly underestimated, and the donors were mostly white British, with more females.

This specimen was peripheral blood, taken on day 0 of AZD1222 vaccination. The chain uses TRBV7-8 and TRBJ1-6; D is perhaps TRBD1 (5 bases). The sequence was obtained from an adult in good health. CDR3 in DNA: TGTGCCAGCACCCGAGGGGATTCACCCCTCCACTTT. Residues: CASTRGDSPLHF.